This entry is about one T cell receptor (beta chain). The antigen remains undetermined. Patients with Susac syndrome met the recently defined diagnostic criteria for definite or probable disease. While CD8+ and CD4+ T cells were isolated negatively, TEMRA cells were enriched by FACS. With random hexamers, about 0.5 to 1 ug RNA was reverse transcribed. Across 54 Vbeta and 13 Jbeta, TCR beta CDR3 was amplified with immunoSEQ multiplex PCR. TCRdb re-derived calls from the immunoSEQ multiplex PCR reads in MiXCR, one entry per CDR3 protein. The sample shows some 130,000 distinct CDR3 sequences, 85% to 95% of them seen only once. The data derive from a study of CD8 T cells in Susac syndrome. Overall study results and limits: Total CD8+ and CD8+ TEMRA repertoires contained 15 to 20 and five Susac-specific public clones, respectively.

The sample taken for sequencing was CD8+ T cells from PBMCs. This sequence was found in a human donor with Susac syndrome.

CDR3 coding DNA: TGTGCCAGCAGTGAAACTGGGGGCAATGGGGCCAACGTCCTGACTTTC. As protein: CASSETGGNGANVLTF. V usage is TRBV25-1 and J usage is TRBJ2-6; TRBD1 might be the D (6 bases). V shed 2 bases and J shed 3 bases, with 11 bases lying between them. The V gene's germline CDR1 is MGHDK and CDR2 SYGVNS. This CDR3 comprises 16 residues.